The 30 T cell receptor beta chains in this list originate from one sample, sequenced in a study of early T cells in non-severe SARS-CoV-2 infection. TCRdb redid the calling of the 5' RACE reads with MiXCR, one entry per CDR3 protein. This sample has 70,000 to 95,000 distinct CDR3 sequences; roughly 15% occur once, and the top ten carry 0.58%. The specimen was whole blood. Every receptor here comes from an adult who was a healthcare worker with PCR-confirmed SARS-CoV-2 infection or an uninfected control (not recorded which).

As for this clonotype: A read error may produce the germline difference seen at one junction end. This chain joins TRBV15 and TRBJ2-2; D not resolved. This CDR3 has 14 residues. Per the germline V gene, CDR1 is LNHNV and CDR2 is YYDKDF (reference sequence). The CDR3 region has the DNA TGTGCCGCCAGCAGAGAACACTCCACCGGGGAGCTGTTTTTT. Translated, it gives CAASREHSTGELFF.

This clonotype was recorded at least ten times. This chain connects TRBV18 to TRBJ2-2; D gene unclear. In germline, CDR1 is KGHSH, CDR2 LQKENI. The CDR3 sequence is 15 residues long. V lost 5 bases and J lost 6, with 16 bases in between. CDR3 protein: CASSSTVRGPGELFF. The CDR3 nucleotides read TGTGCCAGCTCATCAACCGTCCGCGGACCCGGGGAGCTGTTTTTT.

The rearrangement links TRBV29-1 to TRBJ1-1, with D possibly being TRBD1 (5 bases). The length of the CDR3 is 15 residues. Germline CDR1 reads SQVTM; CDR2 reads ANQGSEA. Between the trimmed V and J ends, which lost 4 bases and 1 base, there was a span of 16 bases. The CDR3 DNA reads TGCAGCGTTGTCCAGTCCGGGACGAGGAACACTGAAGCTTTCTTT. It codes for CSVVQSGTRNTEAFF.

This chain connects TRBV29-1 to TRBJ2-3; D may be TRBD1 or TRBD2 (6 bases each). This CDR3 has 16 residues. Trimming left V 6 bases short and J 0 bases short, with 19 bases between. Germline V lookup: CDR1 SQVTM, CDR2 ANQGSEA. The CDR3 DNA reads TGCAGCGTGGCCATACAGGGACTCCTCAGCACAGATACGCAGTATTTT. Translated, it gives CSVAIQGLLSTDTQYF.

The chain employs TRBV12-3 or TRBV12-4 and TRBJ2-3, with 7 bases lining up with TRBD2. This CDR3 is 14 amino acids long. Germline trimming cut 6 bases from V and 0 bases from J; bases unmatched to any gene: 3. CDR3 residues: CASSRTRSTDTQYF. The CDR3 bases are TGTGCCAGCAGCCGGACTAGGAGCACAGATACGCAGTATTTT.

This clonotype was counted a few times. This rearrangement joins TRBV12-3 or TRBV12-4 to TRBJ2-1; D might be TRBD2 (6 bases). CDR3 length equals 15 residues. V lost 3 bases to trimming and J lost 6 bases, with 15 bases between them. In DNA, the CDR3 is TGTGCCAGCAGTTTCGGAGGGATAGGCGCCAATGAGCAGTTCTTC. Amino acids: CASSFGGIGANEQFF.

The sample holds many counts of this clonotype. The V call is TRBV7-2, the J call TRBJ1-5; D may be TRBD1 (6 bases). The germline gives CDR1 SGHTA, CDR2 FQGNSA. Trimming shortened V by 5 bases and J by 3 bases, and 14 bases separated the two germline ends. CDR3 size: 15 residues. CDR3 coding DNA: TGTGCCAGCAGCCTGCGCGAGGGGGACAATCAGCCCCAGCATTTT. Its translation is CASSLREGDNQPQHF.

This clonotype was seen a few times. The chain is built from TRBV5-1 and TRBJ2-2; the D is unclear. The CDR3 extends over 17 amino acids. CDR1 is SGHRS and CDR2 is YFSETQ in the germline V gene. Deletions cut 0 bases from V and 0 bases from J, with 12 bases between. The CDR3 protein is CASSLGANSPNTGELFF. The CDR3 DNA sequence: TGCGCCAGCAGCTTGGGGGCAAACTCCCCGAACACCGGGGAGCTGTTTTTT.

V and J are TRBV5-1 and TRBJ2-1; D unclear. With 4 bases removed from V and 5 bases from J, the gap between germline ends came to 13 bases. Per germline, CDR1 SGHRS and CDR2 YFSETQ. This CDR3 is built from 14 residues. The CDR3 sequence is CASSQLDGNNEQFF. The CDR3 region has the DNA TGCGCCAGCAGCCAACTCGACGGAAACAATGAGCAGTTCTTC.

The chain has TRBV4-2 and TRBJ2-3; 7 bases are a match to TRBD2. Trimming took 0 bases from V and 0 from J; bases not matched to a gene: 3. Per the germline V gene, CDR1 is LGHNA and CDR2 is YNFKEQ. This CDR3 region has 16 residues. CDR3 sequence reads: CASSQDPAGSTDTQYF. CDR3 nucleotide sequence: TGTGCCAGCAGCCAAGACCCAGCGGGAAGCACAGATACGCAGTATTTT.

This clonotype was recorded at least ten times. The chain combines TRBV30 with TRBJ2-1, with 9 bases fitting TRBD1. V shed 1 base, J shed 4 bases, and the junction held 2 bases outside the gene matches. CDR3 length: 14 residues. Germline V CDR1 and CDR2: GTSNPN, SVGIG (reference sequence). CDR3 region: CAWSGQGGYNEQFF. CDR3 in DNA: TGTGCCTGGAGTGGACAGGGGGGGTACAATGAGCAGTTCTTC.

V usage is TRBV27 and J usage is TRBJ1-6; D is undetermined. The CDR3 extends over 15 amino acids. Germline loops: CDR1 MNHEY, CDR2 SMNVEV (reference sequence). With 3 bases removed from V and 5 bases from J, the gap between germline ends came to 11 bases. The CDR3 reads CASSFGGRNNSPLHF. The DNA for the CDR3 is TGTGCCAGCAGTTTTGGAGGACGGAATAATTCACCCCTCCACTTT.

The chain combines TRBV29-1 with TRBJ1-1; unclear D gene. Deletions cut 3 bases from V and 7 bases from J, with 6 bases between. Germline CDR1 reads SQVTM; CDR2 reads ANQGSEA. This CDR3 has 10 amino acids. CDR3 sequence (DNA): TGCAGCGTTGAGTATGGTGAAGCTTTCTTT. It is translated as CSVEYGEAFF.

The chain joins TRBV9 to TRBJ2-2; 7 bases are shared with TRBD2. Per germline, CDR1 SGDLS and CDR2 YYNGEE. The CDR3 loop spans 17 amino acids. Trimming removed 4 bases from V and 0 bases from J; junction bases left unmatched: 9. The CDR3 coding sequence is TGTGCCAGCAGCACCTCGAGCGCGGGGGCGAACACCGGGGAGCTGTTTTTT. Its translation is CASSTSSAGANTGELFF.

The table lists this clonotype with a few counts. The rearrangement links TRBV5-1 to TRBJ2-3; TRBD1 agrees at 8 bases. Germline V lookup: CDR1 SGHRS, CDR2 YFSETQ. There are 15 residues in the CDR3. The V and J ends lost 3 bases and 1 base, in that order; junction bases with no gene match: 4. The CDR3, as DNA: TGCGCCAGCAGCTCGGGACAGGTGGGCACAGATACGCAGTATTTT. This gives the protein CASSSGQVGTDTQYF. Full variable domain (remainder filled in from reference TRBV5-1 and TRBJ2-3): KAGVTQTPRYLIKTRGQQVTLSCSPISGHRSVSWYQQTPGQGLQFLFEYFSETQRNKGNFPGRFSGRQFSNSRSEMNVSTLELGDSALYLCASSSGQVGTDTQYFGPGTRLTVL.

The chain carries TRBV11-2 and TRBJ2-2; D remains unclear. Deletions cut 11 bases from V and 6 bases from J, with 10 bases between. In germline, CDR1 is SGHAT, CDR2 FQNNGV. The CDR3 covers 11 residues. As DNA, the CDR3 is TGTGCCCAAAGGAATGCCGGGGAGCTGTTTTTT. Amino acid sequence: CAQRNAGELFF. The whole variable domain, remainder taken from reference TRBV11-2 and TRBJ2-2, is EAGVAQSPRYKIIEKRQSVAFWCNPISGHATLYWYQQILGQGPKLLIQFQNNGVVDDSQLPKDRFSAERLKGVDSTLKIQPAKLEDSAVYLCAQRNAGELFFGEGSRLTVL.

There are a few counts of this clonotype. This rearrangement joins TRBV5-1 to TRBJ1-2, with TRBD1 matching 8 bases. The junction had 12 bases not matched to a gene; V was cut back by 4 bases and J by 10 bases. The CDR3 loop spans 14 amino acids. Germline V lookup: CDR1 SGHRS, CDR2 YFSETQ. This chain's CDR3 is CASSQLTGAPDYTF. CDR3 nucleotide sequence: TGCGCCAGCAGCCAATTGACAGGGGCCCCGGACTACACCTTC. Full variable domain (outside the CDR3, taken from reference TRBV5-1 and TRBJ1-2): KAGVTQTPRYLIKTRGQQVTLSCSPISGHRSVSWYQQTPGQGLQFLFEYFSETQRNKGNFPGRFSGRQFSNSRSEMNVSTLELGDSALYLCASSQLTGAPDYTFGSGTRLTVV.

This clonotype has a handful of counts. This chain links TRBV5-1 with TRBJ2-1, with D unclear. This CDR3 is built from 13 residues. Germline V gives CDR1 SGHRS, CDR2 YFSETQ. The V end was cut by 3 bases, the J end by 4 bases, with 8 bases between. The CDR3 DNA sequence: TGCGCCAGCAGCTCAATACCTTACAATGAGCAGTTCTTC. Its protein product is CASSSIPYNEQFF.

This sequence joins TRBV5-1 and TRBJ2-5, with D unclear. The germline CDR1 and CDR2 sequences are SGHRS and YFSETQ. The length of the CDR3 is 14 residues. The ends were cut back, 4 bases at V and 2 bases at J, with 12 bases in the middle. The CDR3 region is CASSRGIQQETQYF. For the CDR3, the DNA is TGCGCCAGCAGCCGTGGGATTCAGCAAGAGACCCAGTACTTC.

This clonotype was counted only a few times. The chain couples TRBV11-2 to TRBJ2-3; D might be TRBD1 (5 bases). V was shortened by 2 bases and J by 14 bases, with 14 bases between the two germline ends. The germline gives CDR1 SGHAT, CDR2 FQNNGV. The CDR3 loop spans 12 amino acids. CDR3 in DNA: TGTGCCAGCAGCTTACAGGGTCCCTACCGGTATTTT. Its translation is CASSLQGPYRYF.

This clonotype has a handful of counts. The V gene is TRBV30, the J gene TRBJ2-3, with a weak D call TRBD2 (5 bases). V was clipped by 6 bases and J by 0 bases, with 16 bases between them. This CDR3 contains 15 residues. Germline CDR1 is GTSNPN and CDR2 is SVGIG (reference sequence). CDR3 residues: CACHGGLSSTDTQYF. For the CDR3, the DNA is TGTGCCTGCCATGGAGGCCTTTCTAGCACAGATACGCAGTATTTT.

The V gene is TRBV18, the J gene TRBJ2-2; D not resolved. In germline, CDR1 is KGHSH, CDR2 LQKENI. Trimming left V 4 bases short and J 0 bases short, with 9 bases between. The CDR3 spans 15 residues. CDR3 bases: TGTGCCAGCTCACTCACAGAACCGAACACCGGGGAGCTGTTTTTT. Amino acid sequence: CASSLTEPNTGELFF.

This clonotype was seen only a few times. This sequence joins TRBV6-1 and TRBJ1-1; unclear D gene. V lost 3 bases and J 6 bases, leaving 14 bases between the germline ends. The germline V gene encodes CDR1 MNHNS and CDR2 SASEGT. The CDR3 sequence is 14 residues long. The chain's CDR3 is CASSEDLGLAEAFF. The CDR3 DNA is TGTGCCAGCAGTGAGGACCTCGGATTGGCTGAAGCTTTCTTT.

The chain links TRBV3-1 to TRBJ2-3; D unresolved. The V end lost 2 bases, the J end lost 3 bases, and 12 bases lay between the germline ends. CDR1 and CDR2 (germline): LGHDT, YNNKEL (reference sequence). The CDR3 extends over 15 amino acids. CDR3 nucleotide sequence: TGTGCCAGCAGCCAACGTGCAGCGTTTACAGATACGCAGTATTTT. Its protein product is CASSQRAAFTDTQYF.

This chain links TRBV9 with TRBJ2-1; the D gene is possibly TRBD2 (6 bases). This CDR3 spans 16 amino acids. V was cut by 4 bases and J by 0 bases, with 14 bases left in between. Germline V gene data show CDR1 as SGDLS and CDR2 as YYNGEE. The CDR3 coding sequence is TGTGCCAGCAGCCCCCTCTGGACTAACTCCTACAATGAGCAGTTCTTC. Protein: CASSPLWTNSYNEQFF.

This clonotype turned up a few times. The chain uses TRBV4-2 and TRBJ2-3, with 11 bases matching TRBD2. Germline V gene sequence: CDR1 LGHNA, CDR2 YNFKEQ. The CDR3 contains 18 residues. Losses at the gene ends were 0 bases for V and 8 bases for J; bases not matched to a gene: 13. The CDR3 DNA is TGTGCCAGCAGCCAAGATGGGGTAGCGGGGGGGTCCGGTGGTACGCAGTATTTT. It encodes CASSQDGVAGGSGGTQYF.

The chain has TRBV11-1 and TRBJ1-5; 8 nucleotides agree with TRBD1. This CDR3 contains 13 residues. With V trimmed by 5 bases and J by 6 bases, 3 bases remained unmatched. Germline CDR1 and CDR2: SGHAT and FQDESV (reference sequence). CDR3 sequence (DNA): TGTGCCAGCAGCCCGACAGGGGTTCAGCCCCAGCATTTT. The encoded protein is CASSPTGVQPQHF.

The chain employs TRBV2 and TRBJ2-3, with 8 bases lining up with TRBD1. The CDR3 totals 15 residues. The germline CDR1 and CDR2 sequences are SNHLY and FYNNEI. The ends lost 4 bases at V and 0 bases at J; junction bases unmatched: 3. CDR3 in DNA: TGTGCCAGCAGTGCGACAGGGGCTAGCACAGATACGCAGTATTTT. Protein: CASSATGASTDTQYF.

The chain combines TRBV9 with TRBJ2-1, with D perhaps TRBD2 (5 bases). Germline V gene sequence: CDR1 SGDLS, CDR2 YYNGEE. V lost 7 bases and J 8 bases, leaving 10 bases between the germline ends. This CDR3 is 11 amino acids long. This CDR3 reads CASRGVDEQFF. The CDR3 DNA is TGTGCCAGCCGGGGAGTGGATGAGCAGTTCTTC. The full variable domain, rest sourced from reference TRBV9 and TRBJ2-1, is DSGVTQTPKHLITATGQRVTLRCSPRSGDLSVYWYQQSLDQGLQFLIQYYNGEERAKGNILERFSAQQFPDLHSELNLSSLELGDSALYFCASRGVDEQFFGPGTRLTVL.

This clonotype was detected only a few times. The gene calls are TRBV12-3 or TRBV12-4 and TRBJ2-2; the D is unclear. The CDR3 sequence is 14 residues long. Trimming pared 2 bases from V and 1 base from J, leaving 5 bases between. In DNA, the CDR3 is TGTGCCAGCAGTTTATCTCAGAACACCGGGGAGCTGTTTTTT. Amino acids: CASSLSQNTGELFF.